This passage covers 20 T cell receptor beta chains from one sample sequenced in a study of cytomegalovirus exposure and HLA in healthy donors. PCR amplification relied on 60 Vbeta primers (plus 13 Jbeta primers). Sequenced by immunoSEQ multiplex PCR; TCRdb stores in-frame clones only, minus some. The sample shows more than 80,000 clones, over 75% of them seen only once. The sequencing input was PBMCs. The receptors shown here come from a girl between 2 and 10 years old in good health and CMV-seropositive.

The rearrangement joins TRBV29-1 to TRBJ2-7, with 10 bases fitting TRBD1. The length of the CDR3 is 13 residues. Germline-derived CDR1 and CDR2 are SQVTM and ANQGSEA. V dropped 6 bases and J dropped 6; count of bases not matched to a gene: 8. CDR3 sequence: CSVGQGLAAEQYF. The DNA of the CDR3 is TGCAGCGTGGGACAGGGGTTGGCCGCCGAGCAGTACTTC.

The chain couples TRBV29-1 to TRBJ2-5; 7 bases fit TRBD2. The ends lost 4 bases at V and 1 base at J; junction bases unmatched: 0. CDR1 and CDR2 (germline): SQVTM, ANQGSEA. This CDR3 spans 12 amino acids. The CDR3 DNA is TGCAGCGTTGCTAGCGGCCAAGAGACCCAGTACTTC. Residues: CSVASGQETQYF. The complete variable domain, with remaining parts taken from reference TRBV29-1 and TRBJ2-5, reads SAVISQKPSRDICQRGTSLTIQCQVDSQVTMMFWYRQQPGQSLTLIATANQGSEATYESGFVIDKFPISRPNLTFSTLTVSNMSPEDSSIYLCSVASGQETQYFGPGTRLLVL.

The chain recombines TRBV28 with TRBJ2-7; D not resolved. V gave up 2 bases and J gave up 4 bases, with 6 bases separating them. CDR3 length: 12 residues. Germline V gene data show CDR1 as MDHEN and CDR2 as SYDVKM. CDR3 sequence (DNA): TGTGCCAGCAGTTTACCAGGTTACGAGCAGTACTTC. Translation: CASSLPGYEQYF.

The V call is TRBV7-6, the J call TRBJ1-2; 8 nucleotides line up with TRBD1. Germline V gene sequence: CDR1 SGHVS, CDR2 FNYEAQ. V gave up 2 bases and J gave up 6 bases; unmatched junction bases: 11. The CDR3 has 16 residues. The CDR3 reads CASSLTSGGPGHGYTF. CDR3 DNA: TGTGCCAGCAGCTTAACTTCAGGGGGCCCCGGGCATGGCTACACCTTC.

V usage is TRBV7-2 and J usage is TRBJ2-3; the match to TRBD2 covers 12 bases. Trimming at V came to 6 bases and at J to 4 bases, leaving 14 bases not matched to a gene. In germline, CDR1 is SGHTA, CDR2 FQGNSA. The CDR3 totals 18 residues. This CDR3 is CASRRGPGLAGVADTQYF. The CDR3 bases are TGTGCCAGCAGGCGAGGTCCGGGACTAGCGGGTGTCGCAGATACGCAGTATTTT.

V is TRBV29-1 and J is TRBJ1-1; D call uncertain. The CDR3 length is 11 residues. Germline V gene lookup returns CDR1 SQVTM and CDR2 ANQGSEA. V dropped 4 bases and J dropped 7 bases, with 10 bases sitting between them. The CDR3 region has the DNA TGCAGCGTTGTTGGGCACCGTGAAGCTTTCTTT. Amino acids: CSVVGHREAFF.

This chain connects TRBV30 to TRBJ2-1, with TRBD2 identical over 7 bases. Germline V gives CDR1 GTSNPN, CDR2 SVGIG (reference sequence). The CDR3 loop spans 16 amino acids. V lost 0 bases and J lost 5; bases outside the gene matches: 10. CDR3 sequence: CAWSVHLGTINNEQFF. DNA of the CDR3: TGTGCCTGGAGTGTACACCTAGGGACTATAAACAATGAGCAGTTCTTC.

Comment on this clone: In the same sample, other DNA sequences code for this CDR3. This chain joins TRBV27 and TRBJ1-2, with 7 positions matching TRBD1. Trimming took 3 bases from V and 7 from J; bases not matched to a gene: 5. The germline CDR1 and CDR2 sequences are MNHEY and SMNVEV (reference sequence). The CDR3 sequence is 13 residues long. In DNA, the CDR3 is TGTGCCAGCAGTTTGAAGGGGGCGGGTGGCTACACCTTC. This translates into CASSLKGAGGYTF.

This sequence joins TRBV15 and TRBJ1-5, with D unresolved. The CDR3 extends over 15 amino acids. Trimming cost V 5 bases and J 0 bases, with 11 bases left between them. Germline CDR1 is LNHNV and CDR2 is YYDKDF (reference sequence). This CDR3 reads CATSAQFYSNQPQHF. The CDR3 DNA follows: TGTGCCACCAGCGCCCAGTTTTATAGCAATCAGCCCCAGCATTTT. The full variable domain, completed using reference TRBV15 and TRBJ1-5, is DAMVIQNPRYQVTQFGKPVTLSCSQTLNHNVMYWYQQKSSQAPKLLFHYYDKDFNNEADTPDNFQSRRPNTSFCFLDIRSPGLGDTAMYLCATSAQFYSNQPQHFGDGTRLSIL.

The rearrangement joins TRBV7-9 to TRBJ1-2; D not resolved. Trimming removed 1 base from V and 13 bases from J, with 13 bases in between. Per germline, CDR1 SEHNR and CDR2 FQNEAQ (reference sequence). The CDR3 has 12 residues. The CDR3 sequence is CASSLERVGVTF. The CDR3 nucleotides are TGTGCCAGCAGCTTAGAGCGGGTCGGAGTCACCTTC.

This clone was observed once. The V and J genes are TRBV5-4 and TRBJ2-7; D gene ambiguous. CDR3 length: 13 amino acids. V lost 5 bases to trimming and J lost 3 bases, with 12 bases between them. Germline values: CDR1 SGHNT, CDR2 YYREEE (reference sequence). This CDR3 reads CASSPSVGYEQYF. For the CDR3, the DNA is TGTGCCAGCAGTCCCAGTGTTGGCTACGAGCAGTACTTC.

This clone was seen just once. The chain uses TRBV10-3 and TRBJ1-1, with 7 positions matching TRBD1. CDR1 ENHRY and CDR2 SYGVKD come from the germline V gene. V was clipped by 6 bases and J by 4 bases; unmatched bases: 5. The CDR3 is 13 residues long. The CDR3 nucleotides read TGTGCCATCAGGGAGGGGGCGAGCACTGAAGCTTTCTTT. It encodes CAIREGASTEAFF.

The chain combines TRBV2 with TRBJ1-1; 8 bases line up with TRBD1. The CDR3 consists of 15 residues. After removal of 6 bases from V and 3 bases from J, the junction contained 9 bases not matched to a gene. Germline-derived CDR1 and CDR2 are SNHLY and FYNNEI. For the CDR3, the DNA is TGTGCCAGCAGACCAAGGGGGACAGGAGACACTGAAGCTTTCTTT. It yields the protein CASRPRGTGDTEAFF. The whole variable domain, remainder taken from reference TRBV2 and TRBJ1-1, is EPEVTQTPSHQVTQMGQEVILRCVPISNHLYFYWYRQILGQKVEFLVSFYNNEISEKSEIFDDQFSVERPDGSNFTLKIRSTKLEDSAMYFCASRPRGTGDTEAFFGQGTRLTVV.

The rearrangement joins TRBV7-8 to TRBJ2-3; 9 bases match TRBD1. V trimming: 3 bases; J trimming: 7 bases; junction bases outside the gene matches: 5. This CDR3 spans 14 amino acids. Germline-derived CDR1 and CDR2 are SGHVS and FQNEAQ. CDR3 in amino acids: CASSLGTGYYTQYF. As DNA, the CDR3 is TGTGCCAGCAGCTTGGGGACAGGGTATTATACGCAGTATTTT.

This clone has a handful of counts. This chain joins TRBV28 and TRBJ1-2; 9 nucleotides agree with TRBD1. CDR3 length equals 13 residues. Germline V gene lookup returns CDR1 MDHEN and CDR2 SYDVKM. The V gene end was trimmed by 6 bases and the J gene end by 8 bases; junction bases not matched to a gene: 7. DNA of the CDR3: TGTGCCAGCAGCCTGGGGACAGGGAACGGCTACACCTTC. Its translation is CASSLGTGNGYTF.

The chain employs TRBV19 and TRBJ1-5; TRBD1 agrees at 10 bases. Germline trimming cut 7 bases from V and 2 bases from J; bases unmatched to any gene: 5. Germline values: CDR1 LNHDA, CDR2 SQIVND (reference sequence). The CDR3 covers 15 residues. The CDR3 sequence is CASNRQGARNQPQHF. CDR3 nucleotide sequence: TGTGCCAGTAATAGACAGGGGGCGCGCAATCAGCCCCAGCATTTT.

V gene TRBV18 combines with J gene TRBJ1-3, with D possibly TRBD1 on 5 matching bases. Deletions cut 2 bases from V and 11 bases from J, with 13 bases between. This CDR3 contains 13 residues. CDR1 and CDR2 from the germline V gene are KGHSH and LQKENI. This CDR3 is CASSPDSALPIYF. CDR3 bases: TGTGCCAGCTCACCAGACAGCGCTTTACCCATATATTTT.

This clone came up a few times. The V call is TRBV15, the J call TRBJ2-4; TRBD1 matches 7 bases. The length of the CDR3 is 13 residues. V dropped 4 bases and J dropped 5; count of bases not matched to a gene: 2. Germline values: CDR1 LNHNV, CDR2 YYDKDF (reference sequence). Here the CDR3 DNA reads TGTGCCACCAGCAACGGACAGGAAAACATTCAGTACTTC. Its protein is CATSNGQENIQYF.

The rearrangement uses TRBV7-9 and TRBJ2-1; possibly TRBD2 for D (6 bases). V was trimmed by 10 bases and J by 6 bases, leaving 19 bases between them. Germline-derived CDR1 and CDR2 are SEHNR and FQNEAQ (reference sequence). The CDR3 is made up of 14 amino acids. CDR3 sequence reads: CANTPPGSINEQFF. The CDR3 nucleotides read TGTGCCAACACCCCCCCCGGGAGTATCAATGAGCAGTTCTTC. The full variable domain, rest sourced from reference TRBV7-9 and TRBJ2-1, is DTGVSQNPRHKITKRGQNVTFRCDPISEHNRLYWYRQTLGQGPEFLTYFQNEAQLEKSRLLSDRFSAERPKGSFSTLEIQRTEQGDSAMYLCANTPPGSINEQFFGPGTRLTVL.

The chain links TRBV4-1 to TRBJ2-6, with D hard to call. The CDR3 runs 18 residues. Germline V gene sequence: CDR1 MGHRA, CDR2 YSYEKL. Trimming took 0 bases from V and 0 from J, leaving 12 bases between them. CDR3 sequence reads: CASSQDSSRLSGANVLTF. DNA for the CDR3: TGCGCCAGCAGCCAAGATAGTTCACGCCTCTCTGGGGCCAACGTCCTGACTTTC.